This T cell receptor (beta chain) stems from a study of identical twins. V lost 7 bases and J lost 6; bases outside the gene matches: 8. Germline CDR1 is MNHEY and CDR2 is SMNVEV (reference sequence). The CDR3 length is 14 residues. One entry per CDR3 protein results from TCRdb running MiXCR on the 5' RACE reads. The table has some 660,000 distinct CDR3 sequences, about 9.4% seen once. Another study also made use of these data, one on yellow fever vaccine responses in identical twins.

Sequencing was carried out using PBMCs. This sequence joins TRBV27 and TRBJ2-2; TRBD2 matches at 7 bases. The source is a woman younger than 35 in good health. The chain's CDR3 is CASKTSLSSGELFF. The CDR3 nucleotides are TGTGCCAGCAAGACTAGCTTATCATCCGGGGAGCTGTTTTTT.